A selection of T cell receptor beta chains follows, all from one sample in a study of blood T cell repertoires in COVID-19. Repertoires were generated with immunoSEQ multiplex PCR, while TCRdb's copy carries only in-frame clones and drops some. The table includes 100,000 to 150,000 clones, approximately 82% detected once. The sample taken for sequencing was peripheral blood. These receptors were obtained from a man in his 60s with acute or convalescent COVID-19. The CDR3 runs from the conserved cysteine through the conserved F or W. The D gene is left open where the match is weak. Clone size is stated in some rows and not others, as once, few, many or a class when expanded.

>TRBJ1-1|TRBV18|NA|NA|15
CASSPPRGQNTEAFF
TGTGCCAGCTCACCACCCCGGGGACAGAACACTGAAGCTTTCTTT
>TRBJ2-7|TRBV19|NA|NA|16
CASSIAPTGPVKEQYF
TGTGCCAGTAGTATAGCGCCGACAGGCCCGGTCAAGGAGCAGTACTTC
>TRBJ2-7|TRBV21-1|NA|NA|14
CASSKRREAYEQYF
TGTGCCAGCAGCAAAAGGCGGGAGGCCTACGAGCAGTACTTC
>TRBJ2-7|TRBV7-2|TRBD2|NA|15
CASSVTSGASYEQYF
TGTGCCAGCAGCGTCACTAGCGGAGCCTCCTACGAGCAGTACTTC
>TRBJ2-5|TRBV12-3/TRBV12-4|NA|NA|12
CASSFSGETQYF
TGTGCCAGCAGTTTTTCAGGAGAGACCCAGTACTTC
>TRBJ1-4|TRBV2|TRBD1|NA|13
CASSDGTGEKLFF
TGTGCCAGCAGTGATGGGACAGGTGAAAAACTGTTTTTT
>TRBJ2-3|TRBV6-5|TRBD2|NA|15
CASSLTSGSTDTQYF
TGTGCCAGCAGCCTGACTAGCGGAAGCACAGATACGCAGTATTTT
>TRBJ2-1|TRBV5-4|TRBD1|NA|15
CASSHPGQGNNEQFF
TGTGCCAGCAGCCATCCGGGACAGGGGAATAATGAGCAGTTCTTC
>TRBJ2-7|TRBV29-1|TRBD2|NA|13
CSVVAGSSYEQYF
TGCAGCGTTGTAGCGGGATCGTCCTACGAGCAGTACTTC
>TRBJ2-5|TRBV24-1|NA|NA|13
CATSSSGVETQYF
TGTGCCACCAGTTCATCAGGGGTAGAGACCCAGTACTTC
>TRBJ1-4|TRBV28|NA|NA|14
CASSSRRGIEKLFF
TGTGCCAGCAGTTCTCGCCGGGGAATTGAAAAACTGTTTTTT
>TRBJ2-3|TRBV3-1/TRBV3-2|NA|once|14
CASSLSGHTDTQYF
TGTGCCAGCAGCCTTAGCGGCCACACAGATACGCAGTATTTT
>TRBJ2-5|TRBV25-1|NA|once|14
CASSDQGARETQYF
TGTGCCAGCAGTGATCAGGGCGCTCGGGAGACCCAGTACTTC